This T cell receptor beta chain was sequenced for a study of blood T cell repertoires in COVID-19. About the study: Nucleic acid was either cDNA or gDNA, and it came from T cells, B-cell-depleted T cells, or PBMCs.

The method was immunoSEQ multiplex PCR; TCRdb's version includes in-frame clones alone and lacks a portion of them. The data hold 130,000 or so clones, with about 80% observed a single time. The V and J ends lost 8 bases and 5 bases, in that order; junction bases with no gene match: 8. The CDR3 length is 14 residues. Germline V gene sequence: CDR1 KGHDR, CDR2 SFDVKD. The source is a woman of 80 years or more with acute or convalescent COVID-19. This chain joins TRBV24-1 and TRBJ1-1; 9 bases map to TRBD1. The material sequenced was peripheral blood. CDR3 nucleotide sequence: TGTGCCACCAAGATGGGACAGGGCTGGACTGAAGCTTTCTTT. It translates to CATKMGQGWTEAFF.